This T cell receptor (beta chain) originates from a study of vaccination effects on CD4 cells after COVID-19. Notes on the study in general: The authors studied few convalescent patients and collected no early post-infection timepoints.

Profiled with immunoSEQ multiplex PCR; TCRdb holds only in-frame clones, not every one. Among 65,000 or so clones listed, 76% were seen once. After expansion with viral peptide pools in the ViraFEST assay, antigen-specific CD4+ T cells were sequenced. Following a roughly ten-day culture, CD4+ T cells were purified. People in the vaccine group had not been infected with SARS-CoV-2 before, and their nucleocapsid antibodies were negative. A few million PBMC were placed in each well, which was supplemented with approximately 9.2 IU/ml IL-2 and around 9.5 ug/ml peptides. Cultures received IL-2 medium that replaced half the medium on days 3 and 7. On this clone itself: Its antigen is not identified.

The sequence was obtained from a human donor who received a COVID-19 vaccine. The sequences come from CD4+ T cells from PBMCs cultured with HCoV-NL63 spike peptides, collected before COVID-19 vaccination.

In DNA form, the CDR3 reads TGTGCCAGCAGCCGACAGGGGGCGTCCTCTGGAAACACCATATATTTT. Residues: CASSRQGASSGNTIYF. V is TRBV2 and J is TRBJ1-3; 10 nucleotides line up with TRBD1. V trimming: 6 bases; J trimming: 0 bases; junction bases outside the gene matches: 5. Looked up from germline, CDR1 is SNHLY and CDR2 is FYNNEI. There are 16 residues in the CDR3.